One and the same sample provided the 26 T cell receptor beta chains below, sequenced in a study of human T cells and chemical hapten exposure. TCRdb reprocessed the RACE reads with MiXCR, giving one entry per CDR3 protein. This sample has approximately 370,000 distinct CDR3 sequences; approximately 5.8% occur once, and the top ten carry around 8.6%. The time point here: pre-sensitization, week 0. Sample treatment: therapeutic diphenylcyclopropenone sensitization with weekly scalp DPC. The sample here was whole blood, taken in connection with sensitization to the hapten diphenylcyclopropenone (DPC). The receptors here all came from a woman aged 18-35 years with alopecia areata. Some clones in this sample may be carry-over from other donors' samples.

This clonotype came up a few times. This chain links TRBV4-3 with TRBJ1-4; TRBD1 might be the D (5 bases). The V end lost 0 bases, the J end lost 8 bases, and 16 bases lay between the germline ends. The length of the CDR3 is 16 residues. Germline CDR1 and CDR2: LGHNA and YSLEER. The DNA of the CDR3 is TGCGCCAGCAGCCAAGATTTTGGGGCCCGGGGCGAAAAACTGTTTTTT. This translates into CASSQDFGARGEKLFF.

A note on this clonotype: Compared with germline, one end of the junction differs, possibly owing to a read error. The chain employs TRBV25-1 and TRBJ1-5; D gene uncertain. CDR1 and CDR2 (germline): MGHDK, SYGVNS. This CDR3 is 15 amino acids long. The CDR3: CASSARVRRKQPQHF. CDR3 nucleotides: TGTGCCAGCAGTGCTCGGGTGAGGCGCAAGCAGCCCCAGCATTTT.

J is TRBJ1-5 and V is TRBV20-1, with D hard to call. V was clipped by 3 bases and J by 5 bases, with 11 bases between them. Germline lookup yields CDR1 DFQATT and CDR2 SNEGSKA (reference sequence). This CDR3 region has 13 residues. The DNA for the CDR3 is TGCAGTGCTAGTCCCCAGGTGGATCAGCCCCAGCATTTT. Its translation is CSASPQVDQPQHF.

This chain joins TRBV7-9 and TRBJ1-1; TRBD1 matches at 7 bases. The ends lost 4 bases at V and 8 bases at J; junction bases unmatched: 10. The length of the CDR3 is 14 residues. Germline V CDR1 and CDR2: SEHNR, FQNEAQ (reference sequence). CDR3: CASSYSSGQAEAFF. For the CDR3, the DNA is TGTGCCAGCAGCTACTCAAGTGGACAGGCGGAAGCTTTCTTT.

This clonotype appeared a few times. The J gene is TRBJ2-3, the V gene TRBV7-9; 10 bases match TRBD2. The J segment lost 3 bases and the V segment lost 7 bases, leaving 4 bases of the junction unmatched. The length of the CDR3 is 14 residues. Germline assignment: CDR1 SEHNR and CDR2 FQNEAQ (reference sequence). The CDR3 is CASTLAGVTDTQYF. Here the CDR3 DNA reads TGTGCCAGCACCCTAGCGGGGGTGACAGATACGCAGTATTTT.

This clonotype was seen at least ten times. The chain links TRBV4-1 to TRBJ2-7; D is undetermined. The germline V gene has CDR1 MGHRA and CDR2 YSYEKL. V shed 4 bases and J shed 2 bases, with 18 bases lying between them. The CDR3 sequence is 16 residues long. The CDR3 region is CASSPTSLGFTYEQYF. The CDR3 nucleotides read TGCGCCAGCAGCCCTACCTCGCTCGGTTTTACCTACGAGCAGTACTTC.

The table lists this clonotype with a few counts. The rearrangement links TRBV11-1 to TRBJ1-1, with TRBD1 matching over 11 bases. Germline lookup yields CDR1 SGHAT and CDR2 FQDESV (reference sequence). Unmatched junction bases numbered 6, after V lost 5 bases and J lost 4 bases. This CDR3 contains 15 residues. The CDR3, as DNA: TGTGCCAGCAGCGGACAGGGGGCTTCGGGCACTGAAGCTTTCTTT. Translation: CASSGQGASGTEAFF. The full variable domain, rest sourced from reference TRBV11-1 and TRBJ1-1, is EAEVAQSPRYKITEKSQAVAFWCDPISGHATLYWYRQILGQGPELLVQFQDESVVDDSQLPKDRFSAERLKGVDSTLKIQPAELGDSAMYLCASSGQGASGTEAFFGQGTRLTVV.

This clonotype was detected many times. CDR3 sequence: CASCSSWGNTIYF. The CDR3 region has the DNA TGTGCCAGCTGCTCATCTTGGGGAAACACCATATATTTT. The rearrangement links TRBV7-2 to TRBJ1-3; unclear D gene. The CDR3 length is 13 residues. Per germline, CDR1 SGHTA and CDR2 FQGNSA. The germline V and J ends were trimmed by 8 bases and 4 bases, with 12 bases remaining between them.

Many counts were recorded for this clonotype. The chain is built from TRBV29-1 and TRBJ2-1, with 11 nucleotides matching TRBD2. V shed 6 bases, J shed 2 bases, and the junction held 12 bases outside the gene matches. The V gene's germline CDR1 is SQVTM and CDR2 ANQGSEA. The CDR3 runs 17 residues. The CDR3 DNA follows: TGCAGCGTGACGACCCCGACTAGCGGGGAAGCCTACAATGAGCAGTTCTTC. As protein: CSVTTPTSGEAYNEQFF.

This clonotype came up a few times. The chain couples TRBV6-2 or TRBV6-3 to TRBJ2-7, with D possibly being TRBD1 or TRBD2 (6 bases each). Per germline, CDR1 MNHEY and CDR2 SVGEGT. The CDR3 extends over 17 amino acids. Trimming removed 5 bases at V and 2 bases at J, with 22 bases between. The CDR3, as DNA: TGTGCCAGCAGTCTTATGGGGGCCAGCGGGTTTGCCTACGAGCAGTACTTC. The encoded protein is CASSLMGASGFAYEQYF.

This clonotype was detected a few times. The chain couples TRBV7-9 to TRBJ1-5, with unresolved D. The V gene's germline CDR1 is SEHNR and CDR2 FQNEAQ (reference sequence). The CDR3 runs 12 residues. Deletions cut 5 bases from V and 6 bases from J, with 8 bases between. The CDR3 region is CASSPLLQPQHF. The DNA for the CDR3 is TGTGCCAGCAGCCCTCTCCTTCAGCCCCAGCATTTT.

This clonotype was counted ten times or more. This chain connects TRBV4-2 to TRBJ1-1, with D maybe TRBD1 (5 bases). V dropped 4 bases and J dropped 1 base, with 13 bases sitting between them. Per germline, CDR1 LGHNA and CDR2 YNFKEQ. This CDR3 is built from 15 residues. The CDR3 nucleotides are TGTGCCAGCAGCCGAGGGACGGCCTCGAACACTGAAGCTTTCTTT. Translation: CASSRGTASNTEAFF.

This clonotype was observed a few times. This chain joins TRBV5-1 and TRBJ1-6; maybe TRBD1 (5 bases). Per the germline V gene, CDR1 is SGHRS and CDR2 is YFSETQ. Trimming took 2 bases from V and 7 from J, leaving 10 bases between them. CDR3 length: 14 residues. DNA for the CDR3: TGCGCCAGCAGCTTTGACAGAGACAATTCACCCCTCCACTTT. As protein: CASSFDRDNSPLHF.

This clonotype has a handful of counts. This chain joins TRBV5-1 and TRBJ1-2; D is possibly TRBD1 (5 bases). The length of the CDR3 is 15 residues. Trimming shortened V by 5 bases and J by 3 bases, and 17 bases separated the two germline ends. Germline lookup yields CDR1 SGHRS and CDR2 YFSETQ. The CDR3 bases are TGCGCCAGCAGAACAGGTCTCAGCGGGGACTATGGCTACACCTTC. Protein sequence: CASRTGLSGDYGYTF. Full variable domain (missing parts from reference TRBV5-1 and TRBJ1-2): KAGVTQTPRYLIKTRGQQVTLSCSPISGHRSVSWYQQTPGQGLQFLFEYFSETQRNKGNFPGRFSGRQFSNSRSEMNVSTLELGDSALYLCASRTGLSGDYGYTFGSGTRLTVV.

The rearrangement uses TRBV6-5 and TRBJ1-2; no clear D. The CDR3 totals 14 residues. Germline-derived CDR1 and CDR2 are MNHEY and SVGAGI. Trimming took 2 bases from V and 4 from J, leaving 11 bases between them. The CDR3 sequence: CASSYGVSGYGYTF. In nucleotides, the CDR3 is TGTGCCAGCAGTTACGGGGTTTCTGGCTATGGCTACACCTTC.

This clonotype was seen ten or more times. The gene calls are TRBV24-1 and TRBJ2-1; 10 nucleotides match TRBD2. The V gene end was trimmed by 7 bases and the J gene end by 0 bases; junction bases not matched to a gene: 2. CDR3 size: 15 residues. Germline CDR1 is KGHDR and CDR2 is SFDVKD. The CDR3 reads CATRGLASSYNEQFF. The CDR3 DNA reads TGTGCCACCAGGGGACTAGCGAGCTCCTACAATGAGCAGTTCTTC.

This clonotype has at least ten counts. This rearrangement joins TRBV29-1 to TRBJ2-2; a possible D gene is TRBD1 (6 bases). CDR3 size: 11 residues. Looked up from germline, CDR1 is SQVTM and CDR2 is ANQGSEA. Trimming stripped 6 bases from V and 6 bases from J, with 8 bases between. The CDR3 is CSVTGPGELFF. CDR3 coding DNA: TGCAGCGTAACAGGGCCCGGGGAGCTGTTTTTT.

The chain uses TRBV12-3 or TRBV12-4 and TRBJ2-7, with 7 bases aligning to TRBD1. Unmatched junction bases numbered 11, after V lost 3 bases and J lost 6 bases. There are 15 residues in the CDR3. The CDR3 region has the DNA TGTGCCAGCAGTTTTCGAAAACAGGGGTTTGGCGAGCAGTACTTC. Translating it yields CASSFRKQGFGEQYF.

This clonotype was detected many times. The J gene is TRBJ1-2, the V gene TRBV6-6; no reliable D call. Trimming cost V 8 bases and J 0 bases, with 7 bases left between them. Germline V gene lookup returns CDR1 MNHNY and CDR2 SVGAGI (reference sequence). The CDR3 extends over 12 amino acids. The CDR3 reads CASGRPNYGYTF. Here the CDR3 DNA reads TGTGCCAGCGGCCGGCCTAACTATGGCTACACCTTC.

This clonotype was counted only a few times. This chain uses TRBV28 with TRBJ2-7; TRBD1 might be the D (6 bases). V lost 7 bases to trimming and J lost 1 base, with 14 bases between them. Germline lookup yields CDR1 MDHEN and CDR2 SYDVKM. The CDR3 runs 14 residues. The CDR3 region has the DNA TGTGCCAGCACTCCGGCAGGGGATTCCTACGAGCAGTACTTC. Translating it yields CASTPAGDSYEQYF. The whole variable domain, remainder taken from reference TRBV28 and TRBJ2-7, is DVKVTQSSRYLVKRTGEKVFLECVQDMDHENMFWYRQDPGLGLRLIYFSYDVKMKEKGDIPEGYSVSREKKERFSLILESASTNQTSMYLCASTPAGDSYEQYFGPGTRLTVT.

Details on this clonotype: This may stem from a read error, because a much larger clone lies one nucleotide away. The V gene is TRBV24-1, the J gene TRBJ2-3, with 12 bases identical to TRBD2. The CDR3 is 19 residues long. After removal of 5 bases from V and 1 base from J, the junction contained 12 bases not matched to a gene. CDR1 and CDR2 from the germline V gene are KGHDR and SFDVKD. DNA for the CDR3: TGTGCCACCAGTGTCCCTTGGCGGACTAGCGGGGAGGGCACAGATACGCAGTATTTT. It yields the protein CATSVPWRTSGEGTDTQYF.

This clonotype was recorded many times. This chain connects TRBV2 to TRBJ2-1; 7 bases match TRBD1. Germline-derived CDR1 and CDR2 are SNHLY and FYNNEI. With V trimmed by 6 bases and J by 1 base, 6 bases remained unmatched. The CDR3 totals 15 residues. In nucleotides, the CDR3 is TGTGCCAGCAGGCCCGGGACAGCATCCTACAATGAGCAGTTCTTC. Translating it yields CASRPGTASYNEQFF. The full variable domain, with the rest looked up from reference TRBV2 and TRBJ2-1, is EPEVTQTPSHQVTQMGQEVILRCVPISNHLYFYWYRQILGQKVEFLVSFYNNEISEKSEIFDDQFSVERPDGSNFTLKIRSTKLEDSAMYFCASRPGTASYNEQFFGPGTRLTVL.

CDR3 nucleotide sequence: TGCAGTGCTAGAGGGGACAGGGCCACTGAAGCTTTCTTT. This translates into CSARGDRATEAFF. The chain is built from TRBV20-1 and TRBJ1-1, with 9 bases matching TRBD1. Germline V gene lookup returns CDR1 DFQATT and CDR2 SNEGSKA (reference sequence). Trimming removed 1 base from V and 4 bases from J; junction bases left unmatched: 1. The CDR3 loop spans 13 amino acids.

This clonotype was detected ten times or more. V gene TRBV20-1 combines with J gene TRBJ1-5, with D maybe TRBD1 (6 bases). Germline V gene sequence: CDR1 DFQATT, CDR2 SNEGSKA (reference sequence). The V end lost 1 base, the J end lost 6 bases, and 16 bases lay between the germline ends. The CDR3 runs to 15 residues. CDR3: CSARGGAGEAQPQHF. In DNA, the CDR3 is TGCAGTGCTAGAGGCGGGGCAGGGGAGGCTCAGCCCCAGCATTTT.

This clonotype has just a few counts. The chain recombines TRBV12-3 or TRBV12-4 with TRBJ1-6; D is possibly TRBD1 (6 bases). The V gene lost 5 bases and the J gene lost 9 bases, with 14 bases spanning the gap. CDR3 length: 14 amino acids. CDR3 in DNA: TGTGCCAGCAGTCTTCAGGGGATCGGTTCACCCCTCCACTTT. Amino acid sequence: CASSLQGIGSPLHF.

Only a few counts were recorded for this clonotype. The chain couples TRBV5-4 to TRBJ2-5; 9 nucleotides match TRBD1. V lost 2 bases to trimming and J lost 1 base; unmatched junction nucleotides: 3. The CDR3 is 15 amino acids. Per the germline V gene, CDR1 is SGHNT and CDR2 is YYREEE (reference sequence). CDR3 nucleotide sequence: TGTGCCAGCAGCTTCGGACAGGGGTTCCAAGAGACCCAGTACTTC. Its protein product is CASSFGQGFQETQYF.